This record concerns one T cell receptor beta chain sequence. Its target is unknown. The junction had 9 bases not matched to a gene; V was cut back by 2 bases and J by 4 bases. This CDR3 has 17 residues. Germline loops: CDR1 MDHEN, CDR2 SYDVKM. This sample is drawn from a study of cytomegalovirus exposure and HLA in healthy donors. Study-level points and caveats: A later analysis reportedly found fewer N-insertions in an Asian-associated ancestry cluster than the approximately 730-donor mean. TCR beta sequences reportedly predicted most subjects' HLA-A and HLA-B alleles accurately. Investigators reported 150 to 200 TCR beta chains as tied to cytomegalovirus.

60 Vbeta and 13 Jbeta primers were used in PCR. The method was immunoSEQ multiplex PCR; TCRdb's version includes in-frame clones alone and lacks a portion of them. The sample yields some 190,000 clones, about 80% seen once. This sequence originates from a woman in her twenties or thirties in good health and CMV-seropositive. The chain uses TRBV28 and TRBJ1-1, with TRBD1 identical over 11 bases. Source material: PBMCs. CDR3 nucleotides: TGTGCCAGCAGTTTAGGGACAGGGGGTTCCCCGCCCACTGAAGCTTTCTTT. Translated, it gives CASSLGTGGSPPTEAFF.